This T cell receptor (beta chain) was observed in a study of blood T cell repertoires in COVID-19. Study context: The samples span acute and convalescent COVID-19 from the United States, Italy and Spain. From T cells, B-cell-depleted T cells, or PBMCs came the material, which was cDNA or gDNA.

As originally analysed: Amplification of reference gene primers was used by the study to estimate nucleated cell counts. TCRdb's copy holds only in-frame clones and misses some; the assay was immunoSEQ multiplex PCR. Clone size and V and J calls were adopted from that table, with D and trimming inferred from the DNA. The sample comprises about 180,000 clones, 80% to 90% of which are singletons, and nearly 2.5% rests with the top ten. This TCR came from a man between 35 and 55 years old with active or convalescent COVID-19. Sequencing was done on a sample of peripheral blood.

DNA for the CDR3: TGTGCCAGCAACCCACTCACAGGGGGCTACGAGCAGTACTTC. Its protein is CASNPLTGGYEQYF. V is TRBV28 and J is TRBJ2-7; 8 bases line up with TRBD1. CDR3 length equals 14 residues. Germline CDR1 reads MDHEN; CDR2 reads SYDVKM. Trimming at V came to 7 bases and at J to 3 bases, leaving 8 bases not matched to a gene.